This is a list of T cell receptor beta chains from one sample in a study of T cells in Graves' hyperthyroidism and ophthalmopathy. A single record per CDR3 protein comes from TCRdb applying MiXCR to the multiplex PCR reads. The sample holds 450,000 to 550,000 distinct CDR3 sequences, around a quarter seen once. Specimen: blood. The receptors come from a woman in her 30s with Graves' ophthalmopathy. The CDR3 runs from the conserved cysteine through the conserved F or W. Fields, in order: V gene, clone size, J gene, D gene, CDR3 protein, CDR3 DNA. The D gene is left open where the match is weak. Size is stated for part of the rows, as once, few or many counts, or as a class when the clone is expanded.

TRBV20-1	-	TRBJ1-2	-	CSALDPGTAHGYTF	TGCAGTGCTCTGGATCCCGGGACTGCTCATGGCTACACCTTC
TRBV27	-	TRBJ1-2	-	CASSPDRTTSNDGYTF	TGTGCCAGCAGTCCCGACAGGACGACATCTAACGATGGCTACACCTTC
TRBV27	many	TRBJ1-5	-	CASSAGQSFNQPQHF	TGTGCCAGCAGTGCCGGACAGAGCTTTAATCAGCCCCAGCATTTT
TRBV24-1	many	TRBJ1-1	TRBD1	CATSDNEGTDEAFF	TGTGCCACCAGTGACAACGAGGGGACAGATGAAGCTTTCTTT
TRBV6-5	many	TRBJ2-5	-	CASRLLGEETQYF	TGTGCCAGCAGGCTACTAGGTGAAGAGACCCAGTACTTC
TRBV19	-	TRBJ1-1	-	CASSIADGKPLNTEAFF	TGTGCCAGTAGTATAGCCGACGGCAAACCCTTGAACACTGAAGCTTTCTTT
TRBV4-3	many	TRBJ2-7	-	CASSQDNQDYEQYF	TGCGCCAGCAGCCAAGATAACCAGGACTACGAGCAGTACTTC
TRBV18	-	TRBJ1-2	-	CASSPGRQAAPADYGYTF	TGTGCCAGCTCCCCAGGTCGTCAGGCCGCTCCCGCGGACTATGGCTACACCTTC
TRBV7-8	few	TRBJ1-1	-	CASSQTDTEAFF	TGTGCCAGCAGTCAAACGGACACTGAAGCTTTCTTT
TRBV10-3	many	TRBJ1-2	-	CAISEYGTAYGYTF	TGTGCCATCAGTGAGTACGGGACGGCCTATGGCTACACCTTC
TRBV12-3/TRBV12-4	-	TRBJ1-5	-	CASRWGPGHQPQHF	TGTGCCAGCCGATGGGGCCCGGGCCATCAGCCCCAGCATTTT
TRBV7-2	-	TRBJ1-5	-	CASSLLWGLHQPQHF	TGTGCCAGCAGCTTACTTTGGGGGCTCCATCAGCCCCAGCATTTT